What follows are 17 T cell receptor beta chains derived from one specimen sequenced in a study of shared clonotypes between healthy human individuals. Clones were sequenced by immunoSEQ multiplex PCR, and TCRdb holds only the in-frame ones, with some missing. The sample has about 710,000 clones, about two thirds seen once. Source material: memory CD4+ T cells sorted from blood. The subset denotes: CD45RA-negative fraction. The receptors shown here come from a woman aged 25 to 45 in good health.

This chain joins TRBV6-5 and TRBJ2-7, with D tentatively TRBD2 (5 bases). Germline lookup yields CDR1 MNHEY and CDR2 SVGAGI. V gave up 7 bases and J gave up 2 bases, with 18 bases separating them. This CDR3 has 15 amino acids. The CDR3: CASKSLGIDTYEQYF. The CDR3 region has the DNA TGTGCCAGCAAGAGCCTCGGGATTGATACCTACGAGCAGTACTTC.

The CDR3 loop is CASRPRDLGAKNIQYF. In nucleotides, the CDR3 is TGTGCCAGCAGACCCCGGGACCTAGGGGCCAAAAACATTCAGTACTTC. The chain carries TRBV28 and TRBJ2-4, with D perhaps being TRBD1 or TRBD2 (5 bases each). V shed 6 bases and J shed 1 base, with 16 bases lying between them. Germline V gives CDR1 MDHEN, CDR2 SYDVKM. The CDR3 is 16 amino acids. The complete variable domain, with remaining parts taken from reference TRBV28 and TRBJ2-4, reads DVKVTQSSRYLVKRTGEKVFLECVQDMDHENMFWYRQDPGLGLRLIYFSYDVKMKEKGDIPEGYSVSREKKERFSLILESASTNQTSMYLCASRPRDLGAKNIQYFGAGTRLSVL.

V is TRBV11-2 and J is TRBJ2-5; TRBD1 might be the D (6 bases). Trimming cost V 1 base and J 5 bases, with 17 bases left between them. The germline V gene has CDR1 SGHAT and CDR2 FQNNGV. The CDR3 covers 16 residues. The CDR3 nucleotides read TGTGCCAGCAGCTTAGGTACAGGGAATAGTCTGGAGACCCAGTACTTC. As protein: CASSLGTGNSLETQYF.

The chain combines TRBV5-1 with TRBJ2-3; D may be TRBD2 (6 bases). Germline V gene data show CDR1 as SGHRS and CDR2 as YFSETQ. The CDR3 loop spans 14 amino acids. V shed 4 bases and J shed 3 bases, with 12 bases lying between them. The CDR3 region has the DNA TGCGCCAGCAGCCCCCAGCGGGTGACAGATACGCAGTATTTT. Protein product: CASSPQRVTDTQYF.

This rearrangement joins TRBV28 to TRBJ2-3; 7 nucleotides align to TRBD1. The length of the CDR3 is 13 residues. Trimming cost V 10 bases and J 2 bases; bases outside gene matches: 6. CDR1 MDHEN and CDR2 SYDVKM come from the germline V gene. CDR3 amino acids: CATRQGYTDTQYF. The CDR3 DNA is TGTGCCACCAGACAGGGATACACAGATACGCAGTATTTT.

On this clone itself: A much larger clone differs from this one at a single base, so this may be a read error. The chain joins TRBV11-1 to TRBJ2-7; 8 nucleotides align to TRBD1. This CDR3 comprises 14 residues. V lost 6 bases, J lost 0 bases, and 4 bases stayed unmatched. Germline assignment: CDR1 SGHAT and CDR2 FQDESV (reference sequence). In DNA form, the CDR3 reads TGTGCCAGCAGTCAACAGGGGGACTCCTACGAGCAGTACTTC. Translation: CASSQQGDSYEQYF.

This clone was observed once. This chain links TRBV21-1 with TRBJ2-2; the table's TRBD1 call for D was not verified on the DNA. TRBV21-1 is listed as a pseudogene. There are 16 residues in the CDR3. The CDR3 region is CASSKFVGACPGELFF. The CDR3, as DNA: TGTGCCAGCAGCAAATTCGTGGGGGCTTGCCCCGGGGAGCTGTTTTTT.

About this clone itself: This likely came from a read error, as a far larger clone is one base away. The V call is TRBV7-8, the J call TRBJ2-1, with TRBD2 identical over 7 bases. The CDR3 spans 15 residues. Germline V gene lookup returns CDR1 SGHVS and CDR2 FQNEAQ. CDR3 loop: CASSPQRDSHNEQFF. CDR3 sequence (DNA): TGTGCCAGCAGCCCCCAGCGGGACTCCCACAATGAGCAGTTCTTC.

The V call is TRBV4-1, the J call TRBJ2-7, with TRBD2 matching over 14 bases. After removal of 1 base from V and 1 base from J, the junction contained 12 bases not matched to a gene. The V gene's germline CDR1 is MGHRA and CDR2 YSYEKL. The CDR3 has 20 amino acids. The CDR3 loop reads CASSQVPGTSGRWGSYEQYF. DNA for the CDR3: TGCGCCAGCAGCCAAGTCCCCGGGACTAGCGGGAGATGGGGGTCCTACGAGCAGTACTTC.

The V gene is TRBV28, the J gene TRBJ2-5; 8 bases agree with TRBD1. The germline V gene has CDR1 MDHEN and CDR2 SYDVKM. This CDR3 comprises 18 residues. V lost 4 bases and J lost 5; bases outside the gene matches: 18. CDR3 coding DNA: TGTGCCAGCAGTTCTGCCGGTGGCTCTGGACAGGGTAGGGAGACCCAGTACTTC. Protein sequence: CASSSAGGSGQGRETQYF.

The J gene is TRBJ1-1, the V gene TRBV6-4; 9 bases line up with TRBD1. Trimming at V came to 4 bases and at J to 7 bases, leaving 4 bases not matched to a gene. This CDR3 has 13 residues. The germline V gene encodes CDR1 MRHNA and CDR2 SNTAGT. CDR3 nucleotides: TGTGCCAGCAGTGCGGGACAGGGCTTTGAAGCTTTCTTT. Its protein product is CASSAGQGFEAFF.

The chain uses TRBV28 and TRBJ2-7, with D possibly matching TRBD1 (5 bases). Trimming left V 4 bases short and J 3 bases short, with 22 bases between. The CDR3 is made up of 17 amino acids. The germline V gene encodes CDR1 MDHEN and CDR2 SYDVKM. The DNA for the CDR3 is TGTGCCAGCAGTTCCCCTTCGTCCGCTGACAGTCGCTACGAGCAGTACTTC. Translated, it gives CASSSPSSADSRYEQYF.

This clone was recorded a few times. The rearrangement uses TRBV30 and TRBJ2-7, with D unresolved. The V end was cut by 4 bases, the J end by 3 bases, with 10 bases between. From germline, CDR1 is GTSNPN and CDR2 SVGIG (reference sequence). CDR3 length equals 12 residues. The CDR3 DNA is TGTGCCTGGACTAGTTCACTCTACGAGCAGTACTTC. This sequence encodes CAWTSSLYEQYF.

V is TRBV7-8 and J is TRBJ1-2; 7 bases map to TRBD1. This CDR3 is built from 13 residues. The V and J ends lost 1 base and 10 bases, in that order; junction bases with no gene match: 6. Germline loops: CDR1 SGHVS, CDR2 FQNEAQ. CDR3 region: CASSLGAGGSYTF. The CDR3 nucleotides read TGTGCCAGCAGCTTAGGGGCAGGGGGATCCTACACCTTC.

The chain is built from TRBV7-9 and TRBJ2-3, with 9 bases lining up with TRBD1. The germline V gene encodes CDR1 SEHNR and CDR2 FQNEAQ (reference sequence). V dropped 4 bases and J dropped 5; count of bases not matched to a gene: 4. The CDR3 consists of 14 residues. CDR3 DNA: TGTGCCAGCAGCTATTCGACAGGGGGAGATACGCAGTATTTT. It is translated as CASSYSTGGDTQYF.

This clone turned up a few times. A read error is possible here, since a much larger clone lies one base away. The same CDR3 can be traced to other DNA sequences in this sample. In nucleotides, the CDR3 is TGCGCCAGCAGCTCCGACTCAAGCTCCTACAATGAGCAGTTCTTC. Translated, it gives CASSSDSSSYNEQFF. This chain uses TRBV5-1 with TRBJ2-1; D ambiguous. The germline gives CDR1 SGHRS, CDR2 YFSETQ. The CDR3 contains 15 residues. Trimming took 3 bases from V and 0 from J, leaving 10 bases between them.

V and J are TRBV2 and TRBJ1-1, with a tentative D call TRBD1 (5 bases). The ends were cut back, 7 bases at V and 5 bases at J, with 17 bases in the middle. This CDR3 comprises 14 residues. Germline V CDR1 and CDR2: SNHLY, FYNNEI. CDR3 region: CASTKQGGGTEAFF. Here the CDR3 DNA reads TGTGCCAGCACCAAGCAGGGAGGAGGGACTGAAGCTTTCTTT.